This T cell receptor beta chain is from a study of blood T cells in healthy people across ages. With a J-beta primer mix and a sample-barcoded 5' primer, a second PCR ran about 7 to 12 cycles. A single record per CDR3 protein comes from TCRdb applying MiXCR to the 5' RACE reads. Seen here are approximately 490,000 distinct CDR3 sequences, around 24% observed once, and the top ten hold around 10%. Per-sample PBMC isolation yielded at least 6.5 million cells. With V trimmed by 5 bases and J by 7 bases, 18 bases remained unmatched. CDR1 SGHTA and CDR2 FQGTGA come from the germline V gene. This CDR3 is 18 amino acids long. This clonotype was observed a few times. Its antigen is as yet unknown. Study findings and constraints: CMV infection status of these donors was not known.

These same data were also listed under a study on T cells of mothers and their children.

The sample was blood. The TCR was taken from a boy younger than 18 in good health. The V gene is TRBV7-3, the J gene TRBJ2-1; 9 nucleotides align to TRBD2. The CDR3: CASSPRGGSGGSLNEQFF. DNA of the CDR3: TGTGCCAGCAGCCCCCGGGGGGGTAGCGGGGGAAGCCTTAATGAGCAGTTCTTC.